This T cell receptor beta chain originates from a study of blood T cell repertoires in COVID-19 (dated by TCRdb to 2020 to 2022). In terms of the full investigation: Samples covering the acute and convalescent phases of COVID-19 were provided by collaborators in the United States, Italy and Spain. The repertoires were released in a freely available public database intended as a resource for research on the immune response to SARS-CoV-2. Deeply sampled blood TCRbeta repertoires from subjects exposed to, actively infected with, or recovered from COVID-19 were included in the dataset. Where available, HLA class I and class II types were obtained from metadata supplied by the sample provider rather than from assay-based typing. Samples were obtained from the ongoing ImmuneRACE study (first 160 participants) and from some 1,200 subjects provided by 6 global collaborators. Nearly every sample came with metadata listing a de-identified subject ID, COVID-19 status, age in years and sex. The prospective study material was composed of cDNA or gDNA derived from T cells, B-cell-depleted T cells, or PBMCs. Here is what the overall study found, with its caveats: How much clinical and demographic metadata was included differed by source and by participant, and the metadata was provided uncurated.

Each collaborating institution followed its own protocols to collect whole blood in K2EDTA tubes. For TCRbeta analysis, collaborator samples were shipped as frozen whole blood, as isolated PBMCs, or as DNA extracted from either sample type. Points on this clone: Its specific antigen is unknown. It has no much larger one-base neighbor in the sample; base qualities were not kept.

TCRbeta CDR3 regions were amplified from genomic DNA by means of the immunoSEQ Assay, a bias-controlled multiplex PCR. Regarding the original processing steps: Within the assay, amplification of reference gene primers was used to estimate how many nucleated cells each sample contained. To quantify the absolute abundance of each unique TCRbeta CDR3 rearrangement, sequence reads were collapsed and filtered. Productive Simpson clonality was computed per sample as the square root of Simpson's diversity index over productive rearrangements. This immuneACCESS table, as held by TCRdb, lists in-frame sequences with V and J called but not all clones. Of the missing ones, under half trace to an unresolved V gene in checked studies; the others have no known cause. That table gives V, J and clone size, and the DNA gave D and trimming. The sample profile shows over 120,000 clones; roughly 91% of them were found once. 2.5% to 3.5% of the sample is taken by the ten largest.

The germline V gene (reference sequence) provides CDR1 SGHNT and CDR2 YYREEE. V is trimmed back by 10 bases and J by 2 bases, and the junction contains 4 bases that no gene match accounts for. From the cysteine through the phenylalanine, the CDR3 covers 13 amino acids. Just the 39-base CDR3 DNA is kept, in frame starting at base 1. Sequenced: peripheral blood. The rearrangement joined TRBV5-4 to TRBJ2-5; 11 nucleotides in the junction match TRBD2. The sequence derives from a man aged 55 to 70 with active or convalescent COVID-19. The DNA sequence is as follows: TGTGCCGGAACTAGCGGGGGACAAGAGACCCAGTACTTC. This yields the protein CAGTSGGQETQYF.